This is a list of T cell receptor beta chains from one sample in a study of human T cells and chemical hapten exposure. MiXCR was run by TCRdb on the RACE reads, yielding one entry per CDR3 protein. The sample has about 92,000 distinct CDR3 sequences; approximately 10% are singletons. Here the sequenced sample was whole blood, taken in connection with sensitization to the hapten diphenylcyclopropenone (DPC). The receptors stem from a woman under 40 with alopecia areata. Some clones in this sample may be carry-over from other donors' samples. Each CDR3 is given without its conserved first and last residue. A D gene is named only where the DNA matches it firmly.

d_call j_call v_call cdr3_aa
TRBD1 TRBJ1-2 TRBV28 ASSPGQSHGYT
- TRBJ1-5 TRBV3-1 ASSQGRDQPQH
- TRBJ1-5 TRBV27 ASSQGLYQPQH
TRBD1 TRBJ1-2 TRBV6-1 ASTPGEGAYGYT
- TRBJ2-7 TRBV2 ASTISYEQY
TRBD2 TRBJ2-2 TRBV29-1 SAGSSGNTGELF
TRBD2 TRBJ2-1 TRBV20-1 SARGLRENNEQF
- TRBJ2-5 TRBV6-5 ASSIGTSQAQY
- TRBJ1-5 TRBV3-1 ASSQDTRANQPQH
TRBD1 TRBJ1-4 TRBV28 ASSLAGQVPLF
- TRBJ2-2 TRBV6-4 ASSDGQGTGELF
- TRBJ2-1 TRBV6-6 ASSSLTPSGNNEQF
- TRBJ1-1 TRBV2 ASSVTAAVTEAF
- TRBJ1-3 TRBV7-9 ASSAGQNSGNTIY
- TRBJ1-2 TRBV20-1 SASPDRAYGYT
- TRBJ1-2 TRBV3-1 ASSQDITSPGYT
TRBD1 TRBJ1-5 TRBV18 ASSLGQGLGPSNQPQH
- TRBJ1-5 TRBV28 ASSLYRYQPQH
TRBD2 TRBJ2-1 TRBV10-1 ASSGGPSSYNEQF
TRBD1 TRBJ1-4 TRBV18 ASSGQDRGGEKLF
- TRBJ1-5 TRBV18 ASSPPGSSNQPQH
TRBD1 TRBJ1-2 TRBV4-2 ASSVDRGNYGYT
TRBD1 TRBJ1-1 TRBV11-2 ASGRQGIMGTEAF
- TRBJ1-2 TRBV10-3 AIREGNYGYT
- TRBJ2-6 TRBV20-1 SGGNGANVLT
TRBD1 TRBJ1-6 TRBV5-6 ASSHNRQGYHNSPLH
- TRBJ2-5 TRBV20-1 SARLENQETQY
TRBD1 TRBJ1-4 TRBV28 ASSRPGTGALGVF
- TRBJ2-5 TRBV7-2 ASSPNLDHRETQY
- TRBJ1-2 TRBV4-1 ASSQAGARNYGYT
TRBD1 TRBJ1-1 TRBV20-1 SARVTPGQGRDLNTEAF
- TRBJ2-1 TRBV29-1 SVWETTHNEQF
- TRBJ1-4 TRBV19 ATADTFSATNEKLF
- TRBJ2-2 TRBV5-1 ASSDSRRGYTGELF
TRBD1 TRBJ2-2 TRBV28 ASSPPGQGIGELF
TRBD1 TRBJ1-1 TRBV7-9 ASSTRDRGYTEAF
- TRBJ1-4 TRBV6-6 ASSLPQGTQNEKLF
TRBD1 TRBJ1-1 TRBV4-3 ASSSPGGSTEAF
- TRBJ1-1 TRBV20-1 SARWEGTEAF
- TRBJ2-1 TRBV29-1 SVGLVGEQF
TRBD1 TRBJ2-1 TRBV2 ASSQGVTEQF
TRBD1 TRBJ1-2 TRBV7-8 ASSYVGQGDYGYT
TRBD1 TRBJ2-3 TRBV28 ASIGTGGADTQY
TRBD1 TRBJ2-7 TRBV7-2 ASSRDSPGEQY
TRBD1 TRBJ1-2 TRBV5-4 ASSHGQGAYGYT
- TRBJ2-1 TRBV4-1 ASSQAADEQF
- TRBJ2-2 TRBV28 ASSLSGTGELF
- TRBJ1-6 TRBV4-1 ASRQDWGSPLH
- TRBJ2-5 TRBV28 ASHRSYGTQY
- TRBJ2-5 TRBV11-2 ASSLIGRAETQY
- TRBJ1-2 TRBV24-1 ATGGGGYGYT
- TRBJ1-1 TRBV10-1 ASSPSGRHTEAF
- TRBJ2-5 TRBV20-1 SARAQLGAQETQY